A selection of T cell receptor beta chains follows, all from one sample in a study of cytomegalovirus exposure and HLA in healthy donors. Profiled with immunoSEQ multiplex PCR; TCRdb holds only in-frame clones, not every one. This sample has some 130,000 clones; about 76% occur once, and the top ten carry over 1.3%. The sequenced material came from PBMCs. The receptors here all came from a woman aged 40 to 50 in good health and CMV-seronegative. CDR3s include the opening cysteine and the closing phenylalanine or tryptophan. A D gene is named only where the DNA matches it firmly. Part of the rows lack a size; the others show once, few, many or a class for expanded clones.

V,D,J,size,CDR3,DNA
TRBV10-3,TRBD1,TRBJ1-2,once,CAIGGGQGTLYGYTF,TGTGCCATCGGGGGGGGACAGGGGACCCTCTATGGCTACACCTTC
TRBV4-1,NA,TRBJ1-4,NA,CASSQGNRQTNEKLFF,TGCGCCAGCAGCCAAGGTAACAGACAAACTAATGAAAAACTGTTTTTT
TRBV10-3,NA,TRBJ2-2,NA,CAISDLPQGHANTGELFF,TGTGCCATCAGTGACCTACCTCAGGGGCACGCGAACACCGGGGAGCTGTTTTTT
TRBV28,TRBD2,TRBJ2-3,NA,CASSSGGPSTDTQYF,TGTGCCAGCAGTAGCGGGGGACCTAGCACAGATACGCAGTATTTT
TRBV5-1,TRBD1,TRBJ2-1,NA,CASSAPSGQGNNEQFF,TGCGCCAGCAGCGCCCCCTCGGGACAGGGGAACAATGAGCAGTTCTTC
TRBV28,NA,TRBJ2-2,NA,CASQRETGELFF,TGTGCCAGCCAAAGGGAGACCGGGGAGCTGTTTTTT
TRBV5-6,NA,TRBJ1-1,NA,CASSLGARGGNTEAFF,TGTGCCAGCAGCTTGGGAGCCAGGGGTGGGAACACTGAAGCTTTCTTT
TRBV6-5,TRBD1,TRBJ1-5,NA,CASSLGQGGNQPQHF,TGTGCCAGCAGCCTCGGACAGGGAGGCAATCAGCCCCAGCATTTT
TRBV25-1,NA,TRBJ1-1,few,CASSEYGQQGAFF,TGTGCCAGCAGTGAATACGGACAGCAGGGAGCTTTCTTT
TRBV2,TRBD2,TRBJ2-3,few,CASGLAGTTDTQYF,TGTGCCAGCGGCCTAGCGGGGACCACAGATACGCAGTATTTT
TRBV5-1,TRBD1,TRBJ2-2,NA,CASSSRGPTTGGTTGELFF,TGCGCCAGCAGCTCTCGAGGCCCCACGACAGGGGGCACCACCGGGGAGCTGTTTTTT
TRBV29-1,NA,TRBJ1-1,NA,CSGINKRGNTEAFF,TGCAGCGGTATCAACAAAAGGGGGAACACTGAAGCTTTCTTT
TRBV7-2,TRBD1,TRBJ1-4,few,CASSLASLIWDREEKLFF,TGTGCCAGCAGCTTAGCGTCCCTAATCTGGGACAGGGAGGAAAAACTGTTTTTT
TRBV7-7,NA,TRBJ2-3,NA,CASSLMAEDTQYF,TGTGCCAGCAGCTTAATGGCGGAAGATACGCAGTATTTT
TRBV7-3,TRBD1,TRBJ2-5,NA,CASSSRDREQETQYF,TGTGCCAGCAGCTCCCGGGACAGGGAACAAGAGACCCAGTACTTC
TRBV6-6,NA,TRBJ2-7,NA,CASSSLTSTFSYEQYF,TGTGCCAGCAGTTCTTTGACATCTACCTTTTCCTACGAGCAGTACTTC
TRBV7-8,TRBD1,TRBJ1-2,many,CASSLSGTGSYGYTF,TGTGCCAGCAGCTTATCCGGGACAGGGTCGTATGGCTACACCTTC
TRBV5-4,NA,TRBJ1-5,once,CASSLGGRSQPQHF,TGTGCCAGCAGCTTAGGGGGAAGGAGTCAGCCCCAGCATTTT
TRBV12-5,TRBD1,TRBJ1-1,NA,CASVTGVTEAFF,TGTGCTAGTGTCACAGGGGTAACTGAAGCTTTCTTT
TRBV30,TRBD1,TRBJ1-4,NA,CAWRAGTGRMGKLFF,TGTGCCTGGAGAGCCGGGACAGGGCGTATGGGAAAACTGTTTTTT
TRBV7-2,NA,TRBJ1-2,NA,CASSPRVPSPRYGYTF,TGTGCCAGCAGCCCCCGAGTACCATCGCCGAGGTATGGCTACACCTTC
TRBV7-2,NA,TRBJ1-4,NA,CASSLGGAGEKLFF,TGTGCCAGCAGCTTAGGTGGGGCAGGTGAAAAACTGTTTTTT
TRBV15,TRBD2,TRBJ2-3,NA,CATSREASGGFDTQYF,TGTGCCACCAGCAGAGAAGCCAGCGGGGGGTTCGATACGCAGTATTTT
TRBV7-9,NA,TRBJ1-2,NA,CASSLPGPGNYGYTF,TGTGCCAGCAGCTTACCCGGGCCGGGAAACTATGGCTACACCTTC
TRBV6-5,TRBD1,TRBJ1-2,NA,CASSYRRDRGNYGYTF,TGTGCCAGCAGTTACCGCCGGGACAGGGGAAACTATGGCTACACCTTC
TRBV9,NA,TRBJ2-1,NA,CASSVGLEGVGINNEQFF,TGTGCCAGCAGCGTGGGTCTTGAGGGAGTTGGCATAAACAATGAGCAGTTCTTC
TRBV11-2,TRBD2,TRBJ2-1,NA,CASSLRFGTSGGYNEQFF,TGTGCCAGCAGCTTGAGATTCGGGACTAGCGGGGGGTACAATGAGCAGTTCTTC